Reported below is one TCR beta chain. As yet, its antigen is unknown. The CDR3 length is 19 residues. Germline assignment: CDR1 SGHVT and CDR2 SQSDAQ. V was clipped by 5 bases and J by 1 base; unmatched bases: 16. Amplification used 60 Vbeta primers and 13 Jbeta primers. Sequenced by immunoSEQ multiplex PCR; TCRdb stores in-frame clones only, minus some. The data show about 140,000 clones, 61% seen once. The sample originates from a study of cytomegalovirus exposure and HLA in healthy donors. Study as a whole: The study's early data release held roughly 90 million unique TCRs from HLA-typed donors.

Study-level points and caveats: What a later analysis showed was that several of the most significant clusters appeared linked to common viral pathogens. In a later analysis, HLA-C alleles had the fewest associated TCRs, DRB1 alleles the most.

This chain joins TRBV7-4 and TRBJ1-4; 7 bases fit TRBD1. This clonotype was obtained from a male donor in good health and CMV-seronegative. The sequencing sample was made of PBMCs. CDR3 residues: CASSHNDRAPFLTNEKLFF. The CDR3 nucleotides are TGTGCCAGCAGCCATAATGACAGGGCCCCATTTTTAACTAATGAAAAACTGTTTTTT.